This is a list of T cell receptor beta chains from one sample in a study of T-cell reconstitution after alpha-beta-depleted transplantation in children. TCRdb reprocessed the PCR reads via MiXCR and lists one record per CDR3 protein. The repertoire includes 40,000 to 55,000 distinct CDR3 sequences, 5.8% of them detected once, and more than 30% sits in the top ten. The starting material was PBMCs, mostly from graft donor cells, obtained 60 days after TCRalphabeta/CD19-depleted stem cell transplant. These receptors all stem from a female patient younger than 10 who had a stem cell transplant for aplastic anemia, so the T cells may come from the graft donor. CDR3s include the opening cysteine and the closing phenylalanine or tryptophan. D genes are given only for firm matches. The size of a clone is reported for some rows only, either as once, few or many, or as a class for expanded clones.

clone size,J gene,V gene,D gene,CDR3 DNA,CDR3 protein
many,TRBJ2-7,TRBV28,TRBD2,TGTGCCAGCGCTAGCGGGATGTCCTACGAGCAGTACTTC,CASASGMSYEQYF
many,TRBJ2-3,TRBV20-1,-,TGCAGTGCTAGTAGGCGGGGTAGCACAGATACGCAGTATTTT,CSASRRGSTDTQYF
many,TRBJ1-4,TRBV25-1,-,TGTGCCAGCAGCGAACGACCTGAAAAACTGTTTTTT,CASSERPEKLFF
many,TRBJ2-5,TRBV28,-,TGTGCCAGCGATACGGTGGGGGGCGGGAGAAAGGAGACCCAGTACTTC,CASDTVGGGRKETQYF
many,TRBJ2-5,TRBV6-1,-,TGTGCCAGCAGTGAAGAGATCGTAGGCATCTCTTTCCGAGAGACCCAGTACTTC,CASSEEIVGISFRETQYF
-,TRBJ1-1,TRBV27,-,TGTGCCAGCAGTCCGCTCACCGGGACCGGGAACACTGAAGCTTTCTTT,CASSPLTGTGNTEAFF
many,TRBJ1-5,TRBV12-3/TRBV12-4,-,TGTGCCAGCAGTAGGCAGGGAAACCAGCCCCAGCATTTT,CASSRQGNQPQHF
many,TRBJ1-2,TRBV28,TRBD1,TGTGCCAGCAGACGACAGGGGGCCGACTATGGCTACACCTTC,CASRRQGADYGYTF
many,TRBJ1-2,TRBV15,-,TGTGCCACCAGCAGAGATTCGGCCCGCTCCTATGGCTACACCTTC,CATSRDSARSYGYTF
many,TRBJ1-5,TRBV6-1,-,TGTGCCAGCAGTGAAGTGGGGCGACGTAATCAGCCCCAGCATTTT,CASSEVGRRNQPQHF
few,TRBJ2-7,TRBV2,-,TGTGCCAGCAGGGTCCGGGACAAGTCCTACGAGCAGTACTTC,CASRVRDKSYEQYF
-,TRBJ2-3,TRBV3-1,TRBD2,TGTGCCAGCAGTGCGACTAGCGGGGGAGATACGCAGTATTTT,CASSATSGGDTQYF
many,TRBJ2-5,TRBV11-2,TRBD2,TGTGCCAGCAGCTTAGGACTAGCGGGAGAGACCCAGTACTTC,CASSLGLAGETQYF
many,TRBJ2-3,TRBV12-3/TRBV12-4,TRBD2,TGTGCCAGCAGTTCCCCGGGACTAGCGGGGGTGACGAGACGCCCAGATACGCAGTATTTT,CASSSPGLAGVTRRPDTQYF
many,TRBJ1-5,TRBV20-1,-,TGCAGTGCTAGGGGCAGGGTAGAGGAGCCCCAGCATTTT,CSARGRVEEPQHF
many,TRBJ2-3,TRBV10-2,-,TGCGCCAGCAGGGGTCGACTTCTCGATACGCAGTATTTT,CASRGRLLDTQYF
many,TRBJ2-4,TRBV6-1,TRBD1,TGTGCCAGCAAAACGGGACAGGGGGCTGCCTTAGCCAAAAACATTCAGTACTTC,CASKTGQGAALAKNIQYF
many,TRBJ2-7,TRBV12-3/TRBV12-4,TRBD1,TGTGCCAGCATCCCGGGACAGGGATCCTACGAGCAGTACTTC,CASIPGQGSYEQYF
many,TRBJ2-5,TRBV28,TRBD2,TGTGCCAGCAGTAAAAGCGGGGGGGGAGGGGCCCAGTACTTC,CASSKSGGGGAQYF
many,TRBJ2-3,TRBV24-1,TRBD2,TGTGCCACCAGTGATCCGACTAGCGGGGGATCAGATACGCAGTATTTT,CATSDPTSGGSDTQYF
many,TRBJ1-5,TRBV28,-,TGTGCCAGCAGTTTGAGGGGGAGGCCCCAGCATTTT,CASSLRGRPQHF
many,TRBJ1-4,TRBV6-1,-,TGTGCCAGCAGTGAAGGGGGTGTCAATGAAAAACTGTTTTTT,CASSEGGVNEKLFF
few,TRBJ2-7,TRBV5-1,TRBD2,TGCGCCAGCAGCTTAGGCCTAGCGGAGGCCTACGAGCAGTACTTC,CASSLGLAEAYEQYF
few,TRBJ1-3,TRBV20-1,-,TGCAGTGCTAGAGGACCAGGAATGGGGGGCTCTGGAAACACCATATATTTT,CSARGPGMGGSGNTIYF
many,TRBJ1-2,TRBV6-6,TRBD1,TGTGCCAGCAGTAACAGGGGGGATGGCTACACCTTC,CASSNRGDGYTF
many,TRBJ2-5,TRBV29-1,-,TGCAGCGTTGTGGTCACATTCGGAGAGACCCAGTACTTC,CSVVVTFGETQYF
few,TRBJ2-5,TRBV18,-,TGTGCCAGCTCACCTCGAGACTGGCAAGAGACCCAGTACTTC,CASSPRDWQETQYF
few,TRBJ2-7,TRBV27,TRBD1,TGTGCCATCCTAAGACAGGGGGGTCCCTACGAGCAGTACTTC,CAILRQGGPYEQYF
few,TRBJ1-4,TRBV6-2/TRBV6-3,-,TGTGCCAGCAGTTACGATCGACAGGATAAAAATGAAAAACTGTTTTTT,CASSYDRQDKNEKLFF
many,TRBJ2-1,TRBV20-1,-,TGCAGTGCTAGAGATTCCGGGGGGCCTTACAATGAGCAGTTCTTC,CSARDSGGPYNEQFF
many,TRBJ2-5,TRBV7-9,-,TGTGCCAGCCCGGAGGGGGAGACCCAGTACTTC,CASPEGETQYF
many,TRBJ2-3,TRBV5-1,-,TGCGCCAGCAGCCCCGGTGGCAGGGGTGGAACAGATACGCAGTATTTT,CASSPGGRGGTDTQYF
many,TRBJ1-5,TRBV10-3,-,TGTGCCATCAGTGACGAGGGACTCAATCAGCCCCAGCATTTT,CAISDEGLNQPQHF
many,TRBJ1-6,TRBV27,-,TGTGCCAGCAGTTTCCAGGGGAGGTCACCCCTCCACTTT,CASSFQGRSPLHF
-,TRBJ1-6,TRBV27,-,TGTGCCAGCAGTGAGAGGGCCTTAGCCTATAATTCACCCCTCCACTTT,CASSERALAYNSPLHF